One and the same sample provided the 32 T cell receptor beta chains below, sequenced in a study of somatic mutations in cytotoxic T cells in rheumatoid arthritis. The protocol was immunoSEQ multiplex PCR, while the TCRdb copy is restricted to in-frame clones and leaves out a portion. The sample contains about 6,900 clones, about 70% of which appear only once. The specimen was CD8+ T cells sorted from blood. These receptors were obtained from an adult with rheumatoid arthritis.

The rearrangement joins TRBV5-4 to TRBJ2-5; tentatively, D is TRBD2 (6 bases). Matching the DNA end better, TRBJ2-7 makes the J call doubtful. This CDR3 is 15 amino acids long. CDR1 is SGHNT, CDR2 YYREEE, per germline (reference sequence). The CDR3 region has the DNA TGTGCCAGCAGCTTGCCGGGACTTGAGACCTACGAGCAGTACTTC. It codes for CASSLPGLETYEQYF.

The chain couples TRBV9 to TRBJ1-2; D unresolved. V was shortened by 3 bases and J by 9 bases, with 6 bases between the two germline ends. CDR1 is SGDLS, CDR2 YYNGEE, per germline. This CDR3 has 10 residues. Written as DNA, the CDR3 is TGTGCCAGCAGCGGAATAAGCTACACCTTC. This translates into CASSGISYTF.

The chain recombines TRBV19 with TRBJ2-4; 8 bases fit TRBD2. Trimming removed 1 base from V and 0 bases from J; junction bases left unmatched: 8. Germline loops: CDR1 LNHDA, CDR2 SQIVND (reference sequence). The CDR3 extends over 18 amino acids. The CDR3 DNA sequence: TGTGCCAGTAGTATAGCCAAGACTAGCGCGACAGCCAAAAACATTCAGTACTTC. Its translation is CASSIAKTSATAKNIQYF.

V gene TRBV6-4 combines with J gene TRBJ1-1, with D hard to call. V was trimmed by 3 bases and J by 0 bases, leaving 11 bases between them. Germline CDR1 reads MRHNA; CDR2 reads SNTAGT. This CDR3 has 15 amino acids. In nucleotides, the CDR3 is TGTGCCAGCAGTGAAGATGCCACGGTGAACACTGAAGCTTTCTTT. Its protein product is CASSEDATVNTEAFF.

This clone was observed a few times. This rearrangement joins TRBV9 to TRBJ2-7; possible D gene TRBD1, 5 bases. Germline CDR1 reads SGDLS; CDR2 reads YYNGEE. CDR3 length: 14 amino acids. V lost 0 bases, J lost 5 bases, and 12 bases lay in between. In DNA form, the CDR3 reads TGTGCCAGCAGCGTAGAGGGGCGGTGGGACGAGCAGTACTTC. This sequence encodes CASSVEGRWDEQYF.

The CDR3 reads CASSFFGFSTNEKLFF. The CDR3 nucleotides read TGTGCCAGCAGTTTTTTTGGGTTTTCAACTAATGAAAAACTGTTTTTT. The chain links TRBV28 to TRBJ1-4, with D unresolved. Trimming took 3 bases from V and 0 from J, leaving 11 bases between them. CDR1 MDHEN and CDR2 SYDVKM come from the germline V gene. The CDR3 runs to 16 residues.

This chain uses TRBV19 with TRBJ1-5; D is undetermined. Trimming took 7 bases from V and 1 from J, leaving 17 bases between them. Per the germline V gene, CDR1 is LNHDA and CDR2 is SQIVND (reference sequence). The CDR3 has 16 amino acids. This CDR3 reads CASNPRKGRSNQPQHF. The CDR3 DNA is TGTGCCAGTAATCCCCGGAAAGGACGGAGCAATCAGCCCCAGCATTTT.

The V call is TRBV9, the J call TRBJ1-5; D call uncertain. Germline values: CDR1 SGDLS, CDR2 YYNGEE. The CDR3 spans 13 residues. Between the trimmed V and J ends, which lost 3 bases and 1 base, there was a span of 5 bases. The CDR3 region is CASSERSNQPQHF. CDR3 in DNA: TGTGCCAGCAGCGAGAGGAGCAATCAGCCCCAGCATTTT.

This clone was recorded a few times. V usage is TRBV30 and J usage is TRBJ1-3; no clear D. The CDR3 consists of 13 residues. V shed 8 bases and J shed 2 bases, with 13 bases lying between them. Germline loops: CDR1 GTSNPN, CDR2 SVGIG (reference sequence). The CDR3 DNA is TGTGCCACGCGGCTAGCCGCTGGAAACACCATATATTTT. It specifies CATRLAAGNTIYF.

This clone was observed a few times. The V call is TRBV2, the J call TRBJ2-5, with TRBD2 identical over 11 bases. V lost 4 bases, J lost 5 bases, and 12 bases stayed unmatched. The CDR3 spans 17 residues. Germline V gene data show CDR1 as SNHLY and CDR2 as FYNNEI. CDR3 loop: CASSVALTSGAEETQYF. The CDR3 coding sequence is TGTGCCAGCAGTGTTGCCCTGACTAGCGGGGCGGAGGAGACCCAGTACTTC. The entire variable domain, with the rest obtained from reference TRBV2 and TRBJ2-5, is as follows: EPEVTQTPSHQVTQMGQEVILRCVPISNHLYFYWYRQILGQKVEFLVSFYNNEISEKSEIFDDQFSVERPDGSNFTLKIRSTKLEDSAMYFCASSVALTSGAEETQYFGPGTRLLVL.

The chain couples TRBV7-6 to TRBJ1-4; TRBD1 might be the D (5 bases). CDR3 length: 17 residues. Germline CDR1 and CDR2: SGHVS and FNYEAQ. V lost 5 bases and J 1 base, leaving 17 bases between the germline ends. The DNA of the CDR3 is TGTGCCAGCAGCCCGCGCCTCGCGGGGCGAACTAATGAAAAACTGTTTTTT. Translating it yields CASSPRLAGRTNEKLFF.

The V gene is TRBV4-1, the J gene TRBJ2-2, with D uncertain. Germline lookup yields CDR1 MGHRA and CDR2 YSYEKL. The CDR3 spans 13 residues. The V and J ends lost 1 base and 10 bases respectively, with 10 bases between them. The CDR3 spells CASSQGTFAELFF. The DNA of the CDR3 is TGCGCCAGCAGCCAAGGGACCTTCGCGGAGCTGTTTTTT.

The V call is TRBV6-1, the J call TRBJ2-7; D may be TRBD1 (6 bases). Trimming removed 3 bases at V and 6 bases at J, with 18 bases between. Germline-derived CDR1 and CDR2 are MNHNS and SASEGT. The CDR3 has 15 residues. Here the CDR3 DNA reads TGTGCCAGCAGTGAGTTGCCAGGGGCCGCGTCCGAGCAGTACTTC. It codes for CASSELPGAASEQYF.

V usage is TRBV29-1 and J usage is TRBJ2-3; D is possibly TRBD2 (5 bases). The CDR3 totals 13 residues. Trimming pared 8 bases from V and 2 bases from J, leaving 14 bases between. CDR1 is SQVTM, CDR2 ANQGSEA, per germline. The CDR3: CSTHSGTTDTQYF. The CDR3 DNA reads TGCAGCACCCACTCGGGAACCACAGATACGCAGTATTTT.

This clone was picked up one time. CDR3 in amino acids: CASSLAGLEAFF. Written as DNA, the CDR3 is TGTGCCAGCAGCTTGGCGGGCCTAGAAGCTTTCTTT. This chain links TRBV5-8 with TRBJ1-1; no firm D call. The CDR3 is made up of 12 amino acids. Trimming removed 0 bases from V and 8 bases from J, with 8 bases in between. CDR1 is SGHTS and CDR2 is YDEGEE in the germline V gene.

The chain joins TRBV10-3 to TRBJ2-2; unclear D gene. V lost 2 bases and J lost 6, with 10 bases in between. The germline V gene has CDR1 ENHRY and CDR2 SYGVKD. The CDR3 loop spans 14 amino acids. CDR3 residues: CAISEKHVAGELFF. The CDR3 nucleotides read TGTGCCATCAGTGAGAAGCATGTTGCCGGGGAGCTGTTTTTT.

The rearrangement links TRBV28 to TRBJ1-3; TRBD1 is a possible D gene (5 bases). CDR3 length equals 15 residues. The germline V gene has CDR1 MDHEN and CDR2 SYDVKM. The V gene lost 3 bases and the J gene lost 4 bases, with 13 bases spanning the gap. The CDR3 DNA follows: TGTGCCAGCAGTTTTCTTCCAGGGAACGGAAACACCATATATTTT. Residues: CASSFLPGNGNTIYF.

The chain couples TRBV27 to TRBJ2-4; the match to TRBD2 covers 8 bases. CDR1 and CDR2 from the germline V gene are MNHEY and SMNVEV (reference sequence). The CDR3 runs to 14 residues. V shed 4 bases and J 6 bases; nucleotides not matched to a gene: 5. The CDR3 sequence is CASSSGRGANIQYF. DNA of the CDR3: TGTGCCAGCAGTTCGGGGCGGGGGGCAAACATTCAGTACTTC.

This sequence joins TRBV4-3 and TRBJ2-7; 9 bases map to TRBD2. The CDR3 is made up of 14 amino acids. Trimming took 3 bases from V and 3 from J; bases not matched to a gene: 3. Germline CDR1 and CDR2: LGHNA and YSLEER. Written as DNA, the CDR3 is TGCGCCAGCAGCCACGCGACTAGCGGCTACGAGCAGTACTTC. Translating gives CASSHATSGYEQYF.

This clone has a handful of counts. The CDR3 sequence is CASSPWPGNQPQHF. CDR3 nucleotide sequence: TGTGCCAGCAGCCCCTGGCCCGGAAATCAGCCCCAGCATTTT. V is TRBV9 and J is TRBJ1-5; D not resolved. Germline V gene data show CDR1 as SGDLS and CDR2 as YYNGEE. The V and J ends lost 4 bases and 4 bases respectively, with 12 bases between them. This CDR3 region has 14 residues.

The rearrangement links TRBV5-6 to TRBJ2-3; D unresolved. Trimming removed 0 bases from V and 0 bases from J, with 5 bases in between. The germline V gene encodes CDR1 SGHDT and CDR2 YYEEEE. The CDR3 runs 14 residues. CDR3 nucleotide sequence: TGTGCCAGCAGCTTGGCCGGTAGCACAGATACGCAGTATTTT. Amino acid sequence: CASSLAGSTDTQYF.

This clone was seen a handful of times. The gene calls are TRBV30 and TRBJ1-1; D not certain. This CDR3 contains 12 residues. V dropped 5 bases and J dropped 1 base, with 8 bases sitting between them. CDR1 and CDR2 (germline): GTSNPN, SVGIG (reference sequence). The CDR3 DNA reads TGTGCCTGGGCCGGGCGGAACACTGAAGCTTTCTTT. Translating it yields CAWAGRNTEAFF.

This clone was found once. This sequence joins TRBV6-5 and TRBJ1-3; 10 bases align to TRBD1. Germline V lookup: CDR1 MNHEY, CDR2 SVGAGI. V was pared by 2 bases and J by 2 bases, with 0 bases of the junction left unmatched. This CDR3 is 15 amino acids long. CDR3 in amino acids: CASSYGTGAGNTIYF. CDR3 coding DNA: TGTGCCAGCAGTTACGGGACAGGGGCTGGAAACACCATATATTTT.

This clone was observed a few times. The chain employs TRBV29-1 and TRBJ1-1; 7 bases align to TRBD1. The V gene's germline CDR1 is SQVTM and CDR2 ANQGSEA. The CDR3 has 14 amino acids. V shed 6 bases and J 2 bases; nucleotides not matched to a gene: 9. The CDR3 loop is CSVYDRAANTEAFF. The CDR3 DNA is TGCAGCGTGTATGACAGGGCCGCTAACACTGAAGCTTTCTTT.

This clone appeared once. The gene calls are TRBV11-2 and TRBJ2-5; D is ambiguous. The CDR3 totals 12 residues. CDR1 is SGHAT and CDR2 is FQNNGV in the germline V gene. V dropped 5 bases and J dropped 5 bases, with 9 bases sitting between them. CDR3 residues: CASSLVDETQYF. CDR3 coding DNA: TGTGCCAGCAGCCTGGTCGATGAGACCCAGTACTTC.

The chain combines TRBV5-4 with TRBJ2-7, with D hard to call. The CDR3 runs to 13 residues. V was clipped by 0 bases and J by 4 bases, with 8 bases between them. Germline V CDR1 and CDR2: SGHNT, YYREEE (reference sequence). The CDR3 region has the DNA TGTGCCAGCAGCTTGGGACCAACTTACGAGCAGTACTTC. Its translation: CASSLGPTYEQYF.

The rearrangement uses TRBV4-3 and TRBJ1-3; the match to TRBD1 covers 9 bases. Germline V lookup: CDR1 LGHNA, CDR2 YSLEER. V lost 4 bases and J lost 4; bases outside the gene matches: 5. The CDR3 is made up of 15 amino acids. CDR3 loop: CASSPGQGNGNTIYF. The DNA for the CDR3 is TGCGCCAGCAGCCCGGGACAGGGAAACGGAAACACCATATATTTT.

V and J are TRBV4-1 and TRBJ2-7; D unclear. From germline, CDR1 is MGHRA and CDR2 YSYEKL. The CDR3 has 15 amino acids. Trimming pared 1 base from V and 4 bases from J, leaving 14 bases between. The CDR3 is CASSQVRERRYEQYF. The CDR3 coding sequence is TGCGCCAGCAGCCAAGTCCGTGAGAGGCGTTACGAGCAGTACTTC.

The table lists this clone with a few counts. The CDR3 here is CASSPGQGEITEAFF. CDR3 bases: TGTGCCAGCAGCCCTGGACAGGGGGAAATCACTGAAGCTTTCTTT. V usage is TRBV7-9 and J usage is TRBJ1-1; TRBD1 aligns across 10 bases. J was trimmed by 4 bases and V by 5 bases; bases with no gene match: 7. The CDR3 runs to 15 residues. Germline CDR1 is SEHNR and CDR2 is FQNEAQ (reference sequence).

The genes are TRBV19 and TRBJ1-4; TRBD1 aligns across 10 bases. After removal of 9 bases from V and 3 bases from J, the junction contained 4 bases not matched to a gene. From germline, CDR1 is LNHDA and CDR2 SQIVND (reference sequence). This CDR3 is 14 amino acids long. The CDR3 DNA sequence: TGTGCCAGCACCGGGACAGGGGCTAATGAAAAACTGTTTTTT. As protein: CASTGTGANEKLFF.

This chain connects TRBV9 to TRBJ2-7; 15 bases are shared with TRBD2. This CDR3 comprises 15 residues. J lost 6 bases, V lost 4 bases, and 5 bases had no gene match. Germline values: CDR1 SGDLS, CDR2 YYNGEE. CDR3 coding DNA: TGTGCCAGCAGCATGGGACTAGCGGGAGGTGCCGAGCAGTACTTC. Translated: CASSMGLAGGAEQYF.

This chain connects TRBV9 to TRBJ2-7, with D tentatively TRBD1 (5 bases). This CDR3 region has 17 residues. Looked up from germline, CDR1 is SGDLS and CDR2 is YYNGEE. V was shortened by 0 bases and J by 0 bases, with 16 bases between the two germline ends. The CDR3 DNA reads as TGTGCCAGCAGCGTAGAATACTCCGACAGCTACTCCTACGAGCAGTACTTC. Translating gives CASSVEYSDSYSYEQYF.